This T cell receptor (beta chain) derives from a study of cytomegalovirus exposure and HLA in healthy donors. The PCR employed 60 Vbeta primers together with 13 Jbeta primers. TCRdb's table, derived via immunoSEQ multiplex PCR, lists solely in-frame clones and lacks some. The sample lists approximately 200,000 clones; more than 65% were seen once. This CDR3 is built from 11 residues. Germline loops: CDR1 SGHNT, CDR2 YYREEE (reference sequence). V lost 3 bases and J 5 bases, leaving 5 bases between the germline ends. Points on this clone: Its specificity is not known.

Findings and limits, study-wide: The study listed 164 cytomegalovirus-associated TCR beta chains. Analysis was carried out at a later point, and it linked a missense DCLRE1C variant to TCR beta V- and J-gene trimming.

Sequencing input: PBMCs. The receptor was derived from a woman aged 25 to 39 in good health and CMV-seropositive. The V gene is TRBV5-4, the J gene TRBJ2-5; D might be TRBD1 (5 bases). CDR3 sequence: CASSWGETQYF. CDR3 DNA: TGTGCCAGCAGCTGGGGCGAGACCCAGTACTTC.